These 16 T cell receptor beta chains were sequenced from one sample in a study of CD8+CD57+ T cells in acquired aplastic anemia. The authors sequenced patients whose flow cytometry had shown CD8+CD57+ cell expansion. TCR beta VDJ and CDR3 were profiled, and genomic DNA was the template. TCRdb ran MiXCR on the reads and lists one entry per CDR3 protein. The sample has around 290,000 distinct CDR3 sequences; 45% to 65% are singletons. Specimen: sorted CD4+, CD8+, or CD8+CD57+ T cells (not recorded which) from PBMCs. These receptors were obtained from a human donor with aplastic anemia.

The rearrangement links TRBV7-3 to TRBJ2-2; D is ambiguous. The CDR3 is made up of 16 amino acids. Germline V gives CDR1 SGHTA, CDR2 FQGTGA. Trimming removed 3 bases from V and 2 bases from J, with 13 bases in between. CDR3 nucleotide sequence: TGTGCCAGCAGCTTTCTGCCAGAGACAAACACCGGGGAGCTGTTTTTT. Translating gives CASSFLPETNTGELFF.

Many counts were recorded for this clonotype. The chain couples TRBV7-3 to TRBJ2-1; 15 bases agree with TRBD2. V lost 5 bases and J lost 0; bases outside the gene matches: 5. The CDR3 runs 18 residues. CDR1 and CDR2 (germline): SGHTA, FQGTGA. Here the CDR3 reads CASSQGLAGGFSYNEQFF. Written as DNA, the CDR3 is TGTGCCAGCAGCCAAGGACTAGCGGGGGGGTTCTCCTACAATGAGCAGTTCTTC.

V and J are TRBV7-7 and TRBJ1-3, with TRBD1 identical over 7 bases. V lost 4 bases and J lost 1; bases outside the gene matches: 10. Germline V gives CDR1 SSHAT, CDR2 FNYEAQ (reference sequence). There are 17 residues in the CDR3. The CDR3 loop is CASSWGQRRLSGNTIYF. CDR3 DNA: TGTGCCAGCAGCTGGGGACAGCGGAGACTTTCTGGAAACACCATATATTTT.

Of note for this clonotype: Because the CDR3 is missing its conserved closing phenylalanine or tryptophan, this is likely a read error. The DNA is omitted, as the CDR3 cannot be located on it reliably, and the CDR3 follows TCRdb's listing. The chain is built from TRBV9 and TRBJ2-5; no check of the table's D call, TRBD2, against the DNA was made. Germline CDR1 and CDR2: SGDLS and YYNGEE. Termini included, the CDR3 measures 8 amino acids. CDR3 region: CASSQGTS.

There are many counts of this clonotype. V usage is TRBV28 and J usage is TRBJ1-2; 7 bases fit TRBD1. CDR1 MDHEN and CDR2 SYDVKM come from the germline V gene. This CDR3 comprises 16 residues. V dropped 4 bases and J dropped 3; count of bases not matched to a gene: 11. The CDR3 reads CASSSSGRQGYYGYTF. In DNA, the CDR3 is TGTGCCAGCAGTTCCTCGGGCCGACAGGGCTACTATGGCTACACCTTC.

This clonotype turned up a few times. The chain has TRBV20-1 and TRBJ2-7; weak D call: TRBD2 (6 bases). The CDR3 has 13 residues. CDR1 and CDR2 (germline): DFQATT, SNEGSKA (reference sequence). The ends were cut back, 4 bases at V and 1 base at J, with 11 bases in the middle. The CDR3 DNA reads TGCAGTGCTACGAGCGCGGGGTCCTACGAGCAGTACTTC. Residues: CSATSAGSYEQYF.

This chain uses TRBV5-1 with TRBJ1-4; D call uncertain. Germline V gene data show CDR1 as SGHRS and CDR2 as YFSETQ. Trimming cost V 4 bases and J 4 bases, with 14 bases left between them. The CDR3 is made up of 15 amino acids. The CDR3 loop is CASSRSWGVNEKLFF. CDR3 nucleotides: TGCGCCAGCAGCCGGAGCTGGGGAGTTAATGAAAAACTGTTTTTT.

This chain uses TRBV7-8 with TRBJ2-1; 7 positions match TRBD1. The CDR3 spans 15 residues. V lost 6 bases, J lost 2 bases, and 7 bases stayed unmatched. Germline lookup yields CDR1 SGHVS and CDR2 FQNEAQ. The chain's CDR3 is CASRSSTGTYNEQFF. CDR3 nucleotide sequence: TGTGCCAGCAGATCCTCGACAGGGACCTACAATGAGCAGTTCTTC.

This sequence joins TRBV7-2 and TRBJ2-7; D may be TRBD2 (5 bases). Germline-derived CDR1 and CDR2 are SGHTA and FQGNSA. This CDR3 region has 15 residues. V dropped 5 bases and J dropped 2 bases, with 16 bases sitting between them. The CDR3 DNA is TGTGCCAGCAGCCACGACCGGGATTGGGCCTACGAGCAGTACTTC. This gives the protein CASSHDRDWAYEQYF. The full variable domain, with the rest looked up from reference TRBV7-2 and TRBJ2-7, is GAGVSQSPSNKVTEKGKDVELRCDPISGHTALYWYRQSLGQGLEFLIYFQGNSAPDKSGLPSDRFSAERTGGSVSTLTIQRTQQEDSAVYLCASSHDRDWAYEQYFGPGTRLTVT.

The CDR3 here is CASSIRGGYEQYF. The DNA for the CDR3 is TGTGCCAGTAGTATCCGAGGAGGGTACGAGCAGTACTTC. This chain connects TRBV19 to TRBJ2-7, with a tentative D call TRBD2 (6 bases). Looked up from germline, CDR1 is LNHDA and CDR2 is SQIVND (reference sequence). This CDR3 spans 13 amino acids. V gave up 3 bases and J gave up 4 bases, with 10 bases separating them.

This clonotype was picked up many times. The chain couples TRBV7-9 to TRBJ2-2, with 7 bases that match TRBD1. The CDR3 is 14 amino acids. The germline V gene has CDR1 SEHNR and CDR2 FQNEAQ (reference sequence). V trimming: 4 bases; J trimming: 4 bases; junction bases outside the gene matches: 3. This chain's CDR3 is CASSSTGATGELFF. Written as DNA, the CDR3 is TGTGCCAGCAGCTCTACAGGGGCCACCGGGGAGCTGTTTTTT.

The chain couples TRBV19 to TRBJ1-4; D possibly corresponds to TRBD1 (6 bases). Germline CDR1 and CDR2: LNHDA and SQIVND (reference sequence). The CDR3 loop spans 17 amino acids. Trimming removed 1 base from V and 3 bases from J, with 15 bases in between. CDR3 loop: CASSIAEGGLANEKLFF. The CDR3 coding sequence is TGTGCCAGTAGTATAGCCGAAGGGGGACTAGCTAATGAAAAACTGTTTTTT.

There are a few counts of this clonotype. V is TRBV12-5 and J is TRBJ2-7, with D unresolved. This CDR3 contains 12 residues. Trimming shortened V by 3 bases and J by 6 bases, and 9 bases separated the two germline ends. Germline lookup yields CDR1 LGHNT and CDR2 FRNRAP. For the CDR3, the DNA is TGTGCTAGTGGTTTTTCGGTCGGCGAGCAGTACTTC. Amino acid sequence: CASGFSVGEQYF.

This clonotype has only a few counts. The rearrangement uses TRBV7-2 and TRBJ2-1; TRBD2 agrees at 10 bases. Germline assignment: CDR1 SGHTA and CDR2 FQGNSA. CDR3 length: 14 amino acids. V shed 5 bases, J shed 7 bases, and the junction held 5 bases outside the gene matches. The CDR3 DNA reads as TGTGCCAGCAGCCGGACTAGCGGCCGGAATGAGCAGTTCTTC. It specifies CASSRTSGRNEQFF.

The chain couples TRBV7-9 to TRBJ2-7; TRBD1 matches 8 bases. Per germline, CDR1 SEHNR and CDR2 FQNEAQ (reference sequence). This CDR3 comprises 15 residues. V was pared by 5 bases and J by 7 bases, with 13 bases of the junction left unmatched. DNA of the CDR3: TGTGCCAGCAGCCGGATCCAGACAGGGGCGGGGGAGCAGTACTTC. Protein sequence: CASSRIQTGAGEQYF.

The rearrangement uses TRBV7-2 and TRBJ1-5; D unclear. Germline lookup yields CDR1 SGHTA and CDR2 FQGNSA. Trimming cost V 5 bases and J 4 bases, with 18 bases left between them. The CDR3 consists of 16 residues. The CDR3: CASSPMSSVGNQPQHF. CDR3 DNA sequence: TGTGCCAGCAGCCCAATGTCCAGCGTGGGAAATCAGCCCCAGCATTTT.